A single sample gave rise to the 6 T cell receptor beta chains below, sequenced in a study of shared clonotypes between healthy human individuals. TCRdb keeps only in-frame clones here, not all; method: immunoSEQ multiplex PCR. The sample consists of 850,000 to 1,200,000 clones, roughly 80% of them appearing once. Sequencing was carried out using memory CD4+ T cells sorted from blood. Sample subset: CD45RA-negative fraction. The receptors shown here come from a man aged 18-30 years in good health.

V and J are TRBV30 and TRBJ2-3; 11 nucleotides agree with TRBD1. This CDR3 comprises 15 residues. Germline V gene data show CDR1 as GTSNPN and CDR2 as SVGIG (reference sequence). V gave up 0 bases and J gave up 5 bases; unmatched junction bases: 4. The CDR3, as DNA: TGTGCCTGGAGTGTACGGGGGACAGGGGGAGATACGCAGTATTTT. Protein sequence: CAWSVRGTGGDTQYF. The whole variable domain, remainder taken from reference TRBV30 and TRBJ2-3, is SQTIHQWPATLVQPVGSPLSLECTVEGTSNPNLYWYRQAAGRGLQLLFYSVGIGQISSEVPQNLSASRPQDRQFILSSKKLLLSDSGFYLCAWSVRGTGGDTQYFGPGTRLTVL.

The J gene is TRBJ2-1, the V gene TRBV5-1; 9 bases line up with TRBD1. This CDR3 has 16 residues. Per the germline V gene, CDR1 is SGHRS and CDR2 is YFSETQ. Trimming removed 2 bases from V and 1 base from J; junction bases left unmatched: 4. Here the CDR3 DNA reads TGCGCCAGCAGCTTAGTGGGACAGGGATCCTACAATGAGCAGTTCTTC. The encoded protein is CASSLVGQGSYNEQFF.

The genes are TRBV7-9 and TRBJ2-5; 11 nucleotides align to TRBD1. Germline lookup yields CDR1 SEHNR and CDR2 FQNEAQ (reference sequence). The ends lost 5 bases at V and 5 bases at J; junction bases unmatched: 7. The CDR3 totals 15 residues. CDR3 loop: CASSPDRGRGETQYF. The CDR3 nucleotides are TGTGCCAGCAGCCCGGACAGGGGGCGCGGGGAGACCCAGTACTTC. The full variable domain, its missing parts supplied by reference TRBV7-9 and TRBJ2-5, is DTGVSQNPRHKITKRGQNVTFRCDPISEHNRLYWYRQTLGQGPEFLTYFQNEAQLEKSRLLSDRFSAERPKGSFSTLEIQRTEQGDSAMYLCASSPDRGRGETQYFGPGTRLLVL.

J is TRBJ2-3 and V is TRBV4-3; tentative D call: TRBD1 (5 bases). Deletions cut 1 base from V and 4 bases from J, with 9 bases between. Looked up from germline, CDR1 is LGHNA and CDR2 is YSLEER. This CDR3 region has 14 residues. CDR3 nucleotides: TGCGCCAGCAGCCAAGGATGGACATCAGATACGCAGTATTTT. It codes for CASSQGWTSDTQYF.

The chain uses TRBV10-3 and TRBJ1-5; D not resolved. The V gene's germline CDR1 is ENHRY and CDR2 SYGVKD. Trimming took off 3 bases at V and 5 bases at J, with 5 bases between the two ends. This CDR3 has 12 residues. CDR3 in amino acids: CAISDGDQPQHF. The CDR3 DNA sequence: TGTGCCATCAGTGACGGTGATCAGCCCCAGCATTTT.

The chain employs TRBV6-1 and TRBJ2-1, with a possible D match to TRBD1 (5 bases). With 1 base removed from V and 8 bases from J, the gap between germline ends came to 6 bases. The CDR3 totals 12 residues. Germline CDR1 is MNHNS and CDR2 is SASEGT. For the CDR3, the DNA is TGTGCCAGCAGTGAAGAGGGGCATGAGCAGTTCTTC. The encoded protein is CASSEEGHEQFF.